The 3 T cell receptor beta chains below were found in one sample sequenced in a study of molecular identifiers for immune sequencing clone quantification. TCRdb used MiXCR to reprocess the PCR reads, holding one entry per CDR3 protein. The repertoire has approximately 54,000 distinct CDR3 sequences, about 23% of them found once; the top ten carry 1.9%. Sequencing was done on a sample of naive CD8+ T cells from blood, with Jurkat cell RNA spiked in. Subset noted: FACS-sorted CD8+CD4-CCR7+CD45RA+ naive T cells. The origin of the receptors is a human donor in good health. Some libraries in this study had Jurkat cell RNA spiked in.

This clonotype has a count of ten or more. The CDR3 protein is CAIDRGRYTGELFF. The CDR3 DNA reads as TGTGCCATCGATAGAGGCCGGTACACCGGGGAGCTGTTTTTT. The rearrangement uses TRBV7-9 and TRBJ2-2; D ambiguous. The V gene's germline CDR1 is SEHNR and CDR2 FQNEAQ (reference sequence). Between the trimmed V and J ends, which lost 10 bases and 3 bases, there was a span of 15 bases. The CDR3 covers 14 residues.

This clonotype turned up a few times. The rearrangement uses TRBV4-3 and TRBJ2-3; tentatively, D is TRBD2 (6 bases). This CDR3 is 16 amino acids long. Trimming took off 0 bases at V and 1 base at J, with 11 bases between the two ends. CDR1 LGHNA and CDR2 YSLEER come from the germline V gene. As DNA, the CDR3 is TGCGCCAGCAGCCAAGAGGGCTGGGGGGGCACAGATACGCAGTATTTT. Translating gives CASSQEGWGGTDTQYF.

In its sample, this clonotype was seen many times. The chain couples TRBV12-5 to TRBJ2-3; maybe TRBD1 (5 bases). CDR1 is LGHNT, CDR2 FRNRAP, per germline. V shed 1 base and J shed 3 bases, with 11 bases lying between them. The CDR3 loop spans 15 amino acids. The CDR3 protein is CASGLERTGTDTQYF. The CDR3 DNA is TGTGCTAGTGGTTTGGAACGAACAGGAACAGATACGCAGTATTTT.